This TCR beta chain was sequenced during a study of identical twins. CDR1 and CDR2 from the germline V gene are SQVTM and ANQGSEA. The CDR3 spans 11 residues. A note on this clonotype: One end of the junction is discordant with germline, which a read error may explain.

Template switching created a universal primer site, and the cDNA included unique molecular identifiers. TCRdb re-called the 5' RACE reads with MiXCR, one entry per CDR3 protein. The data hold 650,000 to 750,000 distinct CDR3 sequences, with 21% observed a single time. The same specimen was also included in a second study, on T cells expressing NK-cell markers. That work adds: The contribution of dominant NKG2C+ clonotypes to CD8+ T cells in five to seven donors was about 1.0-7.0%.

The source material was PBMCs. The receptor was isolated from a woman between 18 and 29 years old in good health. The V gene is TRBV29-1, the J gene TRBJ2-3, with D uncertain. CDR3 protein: CSVEVSDTRYF. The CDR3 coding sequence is TGCAGCGTTGAAGTATCAGATACGCGGTATTTT.